These T cell receptor beta chains were read from a single sample in a study of vaccination and CD4 T cells after COVID-19. TCRdb independently ran MiXCR on the PCR reads; one entry per CDR3 protein. The table records 6,500 to 9,500 distinct CDR3 sequences, around two fifths of them present only once. Antigens of these TCRs are unknown. Sequences were obtained from CD4+ T cells from blood, cultured in vitro. These receptors were collected from a human donor in good health. CDR3s include the opening cysteine and the closing phenylalanine or tryptophan. D genes are given only for firm matches. Only part of the rows carry a size: once, few, many, or a class if the clone is expanded.

>TRBV6-1|TRBD2|few|TRBJ2-1
TGTGCCAGCAGTGAAGCTACTAGCGACAATGAGCAGTTCTTC
CASSEATSDNEQFF
>TRBV20-1|NA|few|TRBJ1-5
TGCAGTGCTAGACGTCGCCGGGACATCTCCCGAGGGCTCAATCAGCCCCAGCATTTT
CSARRRRDISRGLNQPQHF
>TRBV7-9|TRBD1|NA|TRBJ2-1
TGTGCCAGCAGCCCGGACAGGGTCTACAATGAGCAGTTCTTC
CASSPDRVYNEQFF
>TRBV4-2|NA|NA|TRBJ2-7
TGTGCCAGCAGCCAAGAGGGGGGGGCATTTTACGAGCAGTACTTC
CASSQEGGAFYEQYF
>TRBV19|NA|NA|TRBJ2-7
TGTGCCAGTAGGGGCGGTTACTACGAGCAGTACTTC
CASRGGYYEQYF
>TRBV20-1|NA|NA|TRBJ2-7
TGCAGTGCTAGACGGGGGTCGGGACGGTACGAGCAGTACTTC
CSARRGSGRYEQYF
>TRBV4-2|TRBD1|NA|TRBJ1-4
TGTGCCAGCAGCCAAGAAGGCGGACAGGGGGACGAAAAACTGTTTTTT
CASSQEGGQGDEKLFF
>TRBV6-5|NA|NA|TRBJ1-1
TGTGCCAGCAGTTACAAGGGGGGGATGAACACTGAAGCTTTCTTT
CASSYKGGMNTEAFF
>TRBV11-2|TRBD2|few|TRBJ2-5
TGTGCCAGCAGCCCACGATTGGGTACCGGGACTAGCGGTAAAAGAGTGGCCCAGTACTTC
CASSPRLGTGTSGKRVAQYF
>TRBV6-4|TRBD2|few|TRBJ2-1
TGTGCCAGCAGACTAAACGAACTAGCGGGAGGGGATGAGCAGTTCTTC
CASRLNELAGGDEQFF
>TRBV5-4|NA|NA|TRBJ1-3
TGTGCCAGCAGCGGCGTAGCTGGAAACACCATATATTTT
CASSGVAGNTIYF
>TRBV21-1|NA|few|TRBJ2-6
TGTGCCAGCAGTAAGCCAGGGTGGCCCCCTGGGGCCAACGTCCTGACTTTC
CASSKPGWPPGANVLTF
>TRBV7-2|TRBD1|few|TRBJ2-7
TGTGCCAGCAGCTTAGGACAGGGGGGATACGAGCAGTACTTC
CASSLGQGGYEQYF
>TRBV6-1|NA|NA|TRBJ2-3
TGCGCCAGCAGAATACAGGGGAGGGCTTTCACAGATACGCAGTATTTT
CASRIQGRAFTDTQYF
>TRBV10-3|NA|few|TRBJ1-2
TGTGCCATCGATGGGCAGAACTATGGCTACACCTTC
CAIDGQNYGYTF
>TRBV28|TRBD1|few|TRBJ2-5
TGTGCCAGCGGCTCCCTCAGCCGGGACAGGGGACGTCGAGAGACCCAGTACTTC
CASGSLSRDRGRRETQYF
>TRBV20-1|NA|NA|TRBJ2-5
TGCAGTGCTAGAGATTGGCAGCGGAAGTTCGGAGAGACCCAGTACTTC
CSARDWQRKFGETQYF
>TRBV20-1|TRBD1|NA|TRBJ1-5
TGCAGTGCTATCCGGGACAGGGGAAATCAGCCCCAGCATTTT
CSAIRDRGNQPQHF
>TRBV27|TRBD2|NA|TRBJ2-5
TGTGCCAGCAGCCGCAGTCTAGCGGTCATGGAGACCCAGTACTTC
CASSRSLAVMETQYF
>TRBV5-4|TRBD2|few|TRBJ2-5
TGTGCCAGCAGCTTGGGGGAGGGGCGGGAGACCCAGTACTTC
CASSLGEGRETQYF
>TRBV30|NA|NA|TRBJ1-2
NA
CAWSHLVGTGTPTF
>TRBV15|NA|NA|TRBJ2-1
TGTGCCACCAGCAGAGCCCCGATGACCGAGCAGTTCTTC
CATSRAPMTEQFF
>TRBV27|NA|NA|TRBJ1-1
TGTGCCACTGGACGTAAGGGGCCGTGGACTGAAGCTTTCTTT
CATGRKGPWTEAFF
>TRBV6-2/TRBV6-3|TRBD1|NA|TRBJ2-2
TGTGCCACCTACCGACAGGGGGCGACCGGGGAGCTGTTTTTT
CATYRQGATGELFF
>TRBV7-9|NA|few|TRBJ2-7
TGTGCCAGCAGTAGAAATTACGAGCAGTACTTC
CASSRNYEQYF
>TRBV12-3/TRBV12-4|NA|NA|TRBJ1-5
TGTGCCAGCAGTTTGAAGGGCCAGCCCCAGCATTTT
CASSLKGQPQHF